The 8 T cell receptor beta chains in this list originate from one sample, sequenced in a study of blood T cell repertoires in COVID-19. TCRdb's table, derived via immunoSEQ multiplex PCR, lists solely in-frame clones and lacks some. The data contain approximately 300,000 clones, nearly 90% of them singletons. Sequencing was done on a sample of peripheral blood. These receptors all come from a woman aged 35 to 49 with COVID-19, enrolled during active disease.

This clone showed up just once. V and J are TRBV2 and TRBJ2-1; TRBD2 agrees at 7 bases. V gave up 1 base and J gave up 6 bases; unmatched junction bases: 9. The germline V gene encodes CDR1 SNHLY and CDR2 FYNNEI. CDR3 size: 16 residues. The CDR3 nucleotides read TGTGCCAGCAGTGAAGGGGGGGGGACTACCATCAATGAGCAGTTCTTC. The encoded protein is CASSEGGGTTINEQFF.

The V gene is TRBV7-9, the J gene TRBJ2-3; D possibly corresponds to TRBD1 (6 bases). Germline V gene sequence: CDR1 SEHNR, CDR2 FQNEAQ (reference sequence). The germline V and J ends were trimmed by 5 bases and 1 base, with 19 bases remaining between them. The CDR3 contains 17 residues. CDR3 region: CASSLRPQGIGTDTQYF. The CDR3 nucleotides read TGTGCCAGCAGCCTACGCCCCCAGGGGATAGGCACAGATACGCAGTATTTT. Drawing the rest from reference TRBV7-9 and TRBJ2-3, the complete variable domain is DTGVSQNPRHKITKRGQNVTFRCDPISEHNRLYWYRQTLGQGPEFLTYFQNEAQLEKSRLLSDRFSAERPKGSFSTLEIQRTEQGDSAMYLCASSLRPQGIGTDTQYFGPGTRLTVL.

The chain combines TRBV24-1 with TRBJ1-5; D is undetermined. Germline values: CDR1 KGHDR, CDR2 SFDVKD. Trimming pared 3 bases from V and 7 bases from J, leaving 15 bases between. The CDR3 runs to 15 residues. The CDR3 sequence: CATSDPRQGGQPQHF. For the CDR3, the DNA is TGTGCCACCAGTGATCCCCGCCAAGGAGGGCAGCCCCAGCATTTT.

The CDR3 DNA reads as TGTGCCAGCAGTCTAGACAGGGAACCAGGGCAGTACTTC. Protein: CASSLDREPGQYF. This chain joins TRBV12-3 or TRBV12-4 and TRBJ2-7; 7 nucleotides align to TRBD1. V shed 5 bases, J shed 9 bases, and the junction held 10 bases outside the gene matches. The CDR3 is made up of 13 amino acids.

J is TRBJ1-4 and V is TRBV18, with 8 bases fitting TRBD1. The V and J ends lost 1 base and 7 bases, in that order; junction bases with no gene match: 2. The CDR3 is 14 residues long. Germline V CDR1 and CDR2: KGHSH, LQKENI. This chain's CDR3 is CASSPRTGSEKLFF. CDR3 bases: TGTGCCAGCTCACCACGGACAGGGAGTGAAAAACTGTTTTTT.

The count of this clone is one. The chain links TRBV5-4 to TRBJ1-6; a weak D match, TRBD1 (5 bases). Germline CDR1 and CDR2: SGHNT and YYREEE (reference sequence). The CDR3 spans 17 residues. V lost 4 bases and J 1 base, leaving 15 bases between the germline ends. This CDR3 reads CASSGGGGRSYNSPLHF. The DNA of the CDR3 is TGTGCCAGCAGCGGCGGGGGGGGACGGTCCTATAATTCACCCCTCCACTTT.

The CDR3 sequence: CASSLNPQGARMGTEAFF. In nucleotides, the CDR3 is TGTGCCAGCAGTTTAAACCCACAGGGGGCGAGGATGGGCACTGAAGCTTTCTTT. The rearrangement joins TRBV27 to TRBJ1-1; 9 nucleotides agree with TRBD1. The V segment lost 2 bases and the J segment 4 bases; nucleotides outside the gene matches: 14. Germline CDR1 reads MNHEY; CDR2 reads SMNVEV (reference sequence). The length of the CDR3 is 18 residues.

This chain uses TRBV28 with TRBJ1-2; D remains unclear. The CDR3 totals 14 residues. Looked up from germline, CDR1 is MDHEN and CDR2 is SYDVKM. Trimming took off 2 bases at V and 4 bases at J, with 11 bases between the two ends. Written as DNA, the CDR3 is TGTGCCAGCAGTTTACCCCATCCCCCCTATGGCTACACCTTC. This gives the protein CASSLPHPPYGYTF.